A selection of T cell receptor beta chains follows, all from one sample in a study of blood T cells in healthy people across ages. One entry per CDR3 protein results from TCRdb running MiXCR on the 5' RACE reads. The sample consists of 500,000 to 550,000 distinct CDR3 sequences, around 24% of them appearing once. Separately, the same data were catalogued under a study of T cells of mothers and their children.

The material sequenced was blood. The receptors stem from a boy aged 5-17 years in good health. Both conserved end residues are part of each CDR3. The D gene is left open where the match is weak. Some rows mark clone size as missing; the rest say once, few, many or name a class of expanded clone.

cdr3_nt cdr3_aa d_call j_call clone_size v_call
TGTGCCAGCAGCCAACAGGGGGCCGGCAGTTCGGAGACCCAGTACTTC CASSQQGAGSSETQYF TRBD1 TRBJ2-5 few TRBV4-2
TGTGCCAGCAGCTTAGAGGGGCAAGGGCGGGGGGCCCCGATTGAGCAGTTCTTC CASSLEGQGRGAPIEQFF TRBD2 TRBJ2-1 few TRBV7-8
TGTGCCAGCAGTTTCATCCCCCCGGCAGCCTACAATGAGCAGTTCTTC CASSFIPPAAYNEQFF - TRBJ2-1 once TRBV12-3/TRBV12-4
TGTGCGCAAGGGGACAGGGGTTACAATGAGCAGTTCTTC CAQGDRGYNEQFF TRBD1 TRBJ2-1 - TRBV7-2
TGTGCCAGCAGCCAAGTACAGGGGTACACTGAAGCTTTCTTT CASSQVQGYTEAFF TRBD1 TRBJ1-1 - TRBV14
TGCGCCAGCAGCCAAGATCTGAGGGGCTACTATGGCTACACCTTC CASSQDLRGYYGYTF - TRBJ1-2 - TRBV4-3
TGTGCCAGTCCACGCCAGGGGGCCGACGGGGAGCTGTTTTTT CASPRQGADGELFF - TRBJ2-2 - TRBV21-1
TGTGCCAGCAGTGAAACATCAGGGGCGCCTAACGAGCAGTACTTC CASSETSGAPNEQYF - TRBJ2-7 few TRBV25-1
TGCAGCGTTGGTCAGGGGGCGCCGGATGAGCAGTTCTTC CSVGQGAPDEQFF TRBD1 TRBJ2-1 few TRBV29-1
TGTGCCAGCAGTTCCCGAGGCAGGGGGCTGCTAGCGGGAGGCCCCTGGAATGAGCAGTTCTTC CASSSRGRGLLAGGPWNEQFF TRBD2 TRBJ2-1 - TRBV27
TGCGCCAGCAGCCTTGGGGGGGGCAATGAGCAGTTCTTC CASSLGGGNEQFF TRBD2 TRBJ2-1 many TRBV4-3
TGTGCCAGCAGCAAAAGCCGTTTCTTAAATGAAAAACTGTTTTTT CASSKSRFLNEKLFF - TRBJ1-4 many TRBV7-9
TGTGCCAGCAGTTTGCCCCACTACGAGCAGTACTTC CASSLPHYEQYF - TRBJ2-7 many TRBV28
TGCGCCAGCAGCTTGGGTGAAGGGTGGACTGAAGCTTTCTTT CASSLGEGWTEAFF - TRBJ1-1 - TRBV5-1
TGTGCCAGCAGAGGGGCAGCCGGAAACACCATATATTTT CASRGAAGNTIYF - TRBJ1-3 - TRBV6-6
TGTGCCAGCAGGGGTTTAGCGGGGGACGTAAATGAGCAGTTCTTC CASRGLAGDVNEQFF TRBD2 TRBJ2-1 few TRBV13
TGTGCCAGCAGTTTCGGGACCCTGCGTCGAGAGACCCAGTACTTC CASSFGTLRRETQYF - TRBJ2-5 few TRBV6-6
TGTGCCAGCAGTTGGGGACAGAATGAAAAACTGTTTTTT CASSWGQNEKLFF TRBD1 TRBJ1-4 many TRBV6-5
TGTGCCAGCAGGATAGTACAGGGAAGCAATCAGCCCCAGCATTTT CASRIVQGSNQPQHF - TRBJ1-5 few TRBV6-2/TRBV6-3
TGCGCCAGCAGCTTGGCCGGGGGGGCAGGAGAGACCCAGTACTTC CASSLAGGAGETQYF TRBD2 TRBJ2-5 - TRBV5-1
TGTGCCAGCAGCCCCCGGGAGGGGCCCACCGGGGAGCTGTTTTTT CASSPREGPTGELFF TRBD2 TRBJ2-2 - TRBV7-9
TGCGCCAGCAGCCCAGGCTATCCTAGCACAGATACGCAGTATTTT CASSPGYPSTDTQYF - TRBJ2-3 few TRBV4-3
TGTGCCAGCACCCGACTAGCGGGAGGCTACGAGCAGTACTTC CASTRLAGGYEQYF TRBD2 TRBJ2-7 - TRBV27
TGCGCCAGCAGCCAAGAATTCGCAGATACCAATGAAAAACTGTTTTTT CASSQEFADTNEKLFF - TRBJ1-4 many TRBV4-1
TGTGCCAGCAGCTCCGGTGGTTGGGCCGGGGAGCTGTTTTTT CASSSGGWAGELFF - TRBJ2-2 - TRBV5-6
TGCGCCAGCAGCCAAGATCGCATAAATGAAAAACTGTTTTTT CASSQDRINEKLFF - TRBJ1-4 - TRBV4-3
TGTGCCAGCAGTCCGATATCCGGCGGACAGACAATCTATGGCTACACCTTC CASSPISGGQTIYGYTF - TRBJ1-2 many TRBV28